This T cell receptor (beta chain) was recorded in a study of T-cell memory formation after mild COVID-19. Study overall: There were largely donor-specific TCR clusters. General study findings and limits: Pre-infection memory harbored some responding clones, suggesting cross-reactive memory joined. Clones contracting across day 15 to 85 had a balanced CD4/CD8 profile; later expanding clones leaned CD4+.

Germline V CDR1 and CDR2: MNHEY, SVGAGI. Trimming pared 3 bases from V and 4 bases from J, leaving 6 bases between. The CDR3 consists of 12 residues. This clonotype was detected ten times or more. Its antigen is not known. Libraries for TCRalpha and TCRbeta carried sample barcodes and unique molecular identifiers via 5'RACE. TCRdb called the 5' RACE reads again in MiXCR, with one record for every CDR3 protein. The data hold almost 550,000 distinct CDR3 sequences, with roughly 21% observed a single time. V and J are TRBV6-5 and TRBJ1-1; D is perhaps TRBD1 (5 bases). Sequencing was done on a sample of PBMCs or a T cell subset sorted from them (not recorded which). This TCR came from an adult woman who had mild COVID-19 (a few samples of this study predate the infection). Cell type and time point are not known. This chain's CDR3 is CASSYGGTEAFF. CDR3 nucleotides: TGTGCCAGCAGTTATGGGGGCACTGAAGCTTTCTTT.